The present T cell receptor beta chain was sequenced within a study of cytomegalovirus exposure and HLA in healthy donors. Points from the study as a whole: About 87% or about 30% of the time was how often most TCR beta V segments were productive, according to an earlier analysis.

This clone occurred a few times. The antigen is unknown. Germline V CDR1 and CDR2: LGHNA, YNFKEQ. Trimming pared 4 bases from V and 3 bases from J, leaving 22 bases between. This CDR3 has 17 amino acids. In the PCR, 60 Vbeta and 13 Jbeta primers were used. The protocol was immunoSEQ multiplex PCR, while the TCRdb copy is restricted to in-frame clones and leaves out a portion. Altogether 200,000 or so clones are present, around 75% being singletons, with the ten largest covering about 6%. The sample was PBMCs. This chain joins TRBV4-2 and TRBJ2-7, with unresolved D. The source of this sequence is a woman in her thirties in good health and CMV-seropositive. The DNA for the CDR3 is TGTGCCAGCAGCCCCTCCCAGGAAAGCATAACCTACTACGAGCAGTACTTC. Translation: CASSPSQESITYYEQYF.